Sequencing of this T cell receptor (beta chain) was carried out in a study of T cells after yellow fever vaccination. Study summary: SMART-Seq v4 Ultra Low Input prepared libraries from low-cell fractions. Study-wide findings and caveats: Researchers report a weaker secondary response that nonetheless peaked faster, day 5 versus 15. Reappearance after the booster was observed for most primary-vaccination clones (roughly 95% CD4, roughly 90% CD8).

This CDR3 contains 15 residues. Germline CDR1 reads LNHDA; CDR2 reads SQIVND (reference sequence). V lost 5 bases and J 1 base, leaving 11 bases between the germline ends. As TCR cDNA was made by 5'RACE template switching, a universal primer site and UMIs were added. Each CDR3 protein is one row after TCRdb ran MiXCR on the 5' RACE reads. Found here are approximately 250,000 distinct CDR3 sequences, approximately 6.3% of them singletons; the top ten hold approximately 0.99%. The sample holds many counts of this clonotype. Its specificity is not known. V and J are TRBV19 and TRBJ2-2; the D call may be TRBD1 or TRBD2 (5 bases each). The clonotype originates from a man younger than 45 who received the YFV17D yellow fever vaccine. The sequenced sample was CD4+ T cells sorted from PBMCs, obtained on the day of the yellow fever booster vaccination. In nucleotides, the CDR3 is TGTGCCAGTAGTCTGGGGGAGCTGAACACCGGGGAGCTGTTTTTT. Its translation: CASSLGELNTGELFF.